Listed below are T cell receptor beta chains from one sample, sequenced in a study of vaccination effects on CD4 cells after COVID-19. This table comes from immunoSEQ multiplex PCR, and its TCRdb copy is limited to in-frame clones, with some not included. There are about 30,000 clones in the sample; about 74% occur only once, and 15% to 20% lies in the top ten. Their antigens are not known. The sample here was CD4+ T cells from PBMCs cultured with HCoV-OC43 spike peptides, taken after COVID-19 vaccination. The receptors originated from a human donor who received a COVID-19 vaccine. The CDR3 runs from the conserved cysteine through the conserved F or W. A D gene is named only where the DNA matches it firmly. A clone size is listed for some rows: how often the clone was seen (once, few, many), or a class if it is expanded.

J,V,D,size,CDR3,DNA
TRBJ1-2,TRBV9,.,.,CASSVEVSPYYGYTF,TGTGCCAGCAGCGTAGAAGTCTCCCCCTACTATGGCTACACCTTC
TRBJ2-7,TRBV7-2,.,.,CASSPSGVGLYEQYF,TGTGCCAGCAGCCCATCGGGGGTTGGGTTGTACGAGCAGTACTTC
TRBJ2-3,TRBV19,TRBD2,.,CASRSMLIAGGTDTQYF,TGTGCCAGTAGATCAATGTTGATAGCGGGAGGCACAGATACGCAGTATTTT
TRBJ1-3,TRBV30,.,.,CAWSVLKGNTIYF,TGTGCCTGGAGTGTATTGAAGGGGAACACCATATATTTT
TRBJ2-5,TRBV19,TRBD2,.,CASSPRGTSVETQYF,TGTGCCAGTAGTCCTCGAGGGACTAGTGTGGAGACCCAGTACTTC
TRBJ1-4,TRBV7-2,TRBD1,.,CASSLTRDRVLNEKLFF,TGTGCCAGCAGCTTAACCCGGGACAGGGTTCTCAATGAAAAACTGTTTTTT
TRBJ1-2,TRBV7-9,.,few,CASSLLQATNYGYTF,TGTGCCAGCAGCTTACTGCAGGCTACAAACTATGGCTACACCTTC
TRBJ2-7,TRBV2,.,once,CASRGDDSYEQYF,TGTGCCAGCAGGGGGGATGACTCCTACGAGCAGTACTTC
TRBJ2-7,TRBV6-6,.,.,CASTALSRGEQYF,TGTGCCAGCACCGCCTTGTCGAGGGGCGAGCAGTACTTC
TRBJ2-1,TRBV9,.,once,CASSEQGLSYNEQFF,TGTGCCAGCAGCGAGCAGGGTCTCTCCTACAATGAGCAGTTCTTC
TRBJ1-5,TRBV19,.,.,CASSKERVSGNQPQHF,TGTGCCAGTAGTAAGGAGCGTGTCAGTGGCAATCAGCCCCAGCATTTT
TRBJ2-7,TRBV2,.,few,CASSAPITTYEQYF,TGTGCCAGCAGTGCGCCCATTACAACCTACGAGCAGTACTTC
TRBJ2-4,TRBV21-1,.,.,CASSKVSGENIQYF,TGTGCCAGCAGCAAAGTGTCAGGGGAAAACATTCAGTACTTC
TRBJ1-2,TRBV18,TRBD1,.,CASSQDRDYGYTF,TGTGCCAGCTCACAGGACAGGGACTATGGCTACACCTTC
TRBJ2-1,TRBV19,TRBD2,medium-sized,CASSISGGTYNEQFF,TGTGCCAGTAGTATAAGCGGGGGCACCTACAATGAGCAGTTCTTC
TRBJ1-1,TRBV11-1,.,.,CASSPHIKLNTEAFF,TGTGCCAGCAGCCCCCATATTAAGCTCAACACTGAAGCTTTCTTT
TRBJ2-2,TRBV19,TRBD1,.,CASSRGQLNTGELFF,TGTGCCAGTAGTAGGGGACAGTTGAACACCGGGGAGCTGTTTTTT
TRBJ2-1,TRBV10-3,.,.,CAISGGTDNEQFF,TGTGCCATCAGTGGCGGGACAGACAATGAGCAGTTCTTC
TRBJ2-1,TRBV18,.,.,CASSPGSGVIDEQFF,TGTGCCAGCTCACCAGGGTCGGGAGTGATTGATGAGCAGTTCTTC
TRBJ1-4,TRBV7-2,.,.,CASSLSTGFKNEKLFF,TGTGCCAGCAGCCTGTCAACAGGGTTTAAAAATGAAAAACTGTTTTTT
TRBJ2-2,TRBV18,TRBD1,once,CASSPPWTGTGGELFF,TGTGCCAGCTCACCACCGTGGACAGGGACGGGCGGGGAGCTGTTTTTT
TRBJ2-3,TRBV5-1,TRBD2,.,CASSGTPGLAGSTQYF,TGCGCCAGCAGCGGGACGCCGGGACTAGCCGGATCTACGCAGTATTTT